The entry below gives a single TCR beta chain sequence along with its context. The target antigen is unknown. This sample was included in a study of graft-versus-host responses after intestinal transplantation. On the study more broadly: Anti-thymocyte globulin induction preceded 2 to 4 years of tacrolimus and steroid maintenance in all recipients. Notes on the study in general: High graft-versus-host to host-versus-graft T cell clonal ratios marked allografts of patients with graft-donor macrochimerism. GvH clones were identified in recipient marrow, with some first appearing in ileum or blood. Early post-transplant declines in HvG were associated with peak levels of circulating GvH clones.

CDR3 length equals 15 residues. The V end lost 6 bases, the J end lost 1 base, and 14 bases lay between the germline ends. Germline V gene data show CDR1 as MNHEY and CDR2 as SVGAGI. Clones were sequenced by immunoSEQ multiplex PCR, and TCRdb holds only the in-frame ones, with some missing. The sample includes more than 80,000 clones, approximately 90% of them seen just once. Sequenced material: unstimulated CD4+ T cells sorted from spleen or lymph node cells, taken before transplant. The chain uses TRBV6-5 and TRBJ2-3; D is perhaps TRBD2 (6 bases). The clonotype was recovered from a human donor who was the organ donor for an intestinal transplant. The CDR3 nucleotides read TGTGCCAGCAGGGCTCTCGGGGGACGCACAGATACGCAGTATTTT. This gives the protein CASRALGGRTDTQYF.